This T cell receptor beta chain came from a study of T cells in Graves' hyperthyroidism and ophthalmopathy. Findings and caveats of the study: Expanded thyroid clonotypes (above 0.001) were mostly also found in blood.

There were TCR beta CDR3 regions amplified from RNA transcripts. With the HTBI primer set, the TCR CDR3 went through a first round of RT-PCR. TCRdb called the multiplex PCR reads again in MiXCR, with one record for every CDR3 protein. The sample includes more than 150,000 distinct CDR3 sequences, about a sixth seen only once; the top ten take roughly 29%. Graves' hyperthyroidism was deemed stable absent ophthalmopathy progression within 18 months. Uncontrolled infection, other autoimmune disease, pregnancy or lactation excluded patients. This clonotype was counted at least ten times. Its matching antigen is unknown. CDR3 length: 13 amino acids. Germline CDR1 reads SQVTM; CDR2 reads ANQGSEA. Between the trimmed V and J ends, which lost 4 bases and 4 bases, there was a span of 12 bases.

The chain joins TRBV29-1 to TRBJ2-3; TRBD1 might be the D (5 bases). This receptor was obtained from a woman in her forties or fifties with Graves' hyperthyroidism. The sample consisted of blood. The CDR3 reads CSVGNIGADTQYF. CDR3 DNA sequence: TGCAGCGTTGGGAATATAGGGGCAGATACGCAGTATTTT.